Detailed here is one TCR beta chain. Its antigen is not identified. The data belong to a study of CD8+CD57+ T cells in acquired aplastic anemia. Study as a whole: When averaged, DNA from sorted CD4+ and CD8+ cells came to around 3.4 ug. Study observations and caveats: Patients and controls turned out to have approximately 29 CD8+ CDR3 sequences in common. Controls did not differ significantly from patients in CD8+ Simpson's diversity.

TCR beta VDJ and CDR3 profiling used genomic DNA as template. Using its own MiXCR run on the reads, TCRdb lists one record per CDR3 protein. The table has about 270,000 distinct CDR3 sequences, roughly three fifths seen once. Germline-derived CDR1 and CDR2 are SGHTA and FQGTGA. This CDR3 is 16 amino acids long. The J segment lost 4 bases and the V segment lost 5 bases, leaving 13 bases of the junction unmatched. The TCR comes from a human donor with severe aplastic anemia or a healthy control (not recorded which). The J gene is TRBJ2-5, the V gene TRBV7-3; 7 bases fit TRBD2. Sequencing was done on a sample of sorted CD4+, CD8+, or CD8+CD57+ T cells (not recorded which) from PBMCs. This CDR3 is CASSLPNYGGGETQYF. CDR3 bases: TGTGCCAGCAGCCTCCCTAACTATGGGGGGGGAGAGACCCAGTACTTC.